Sequencing of this T cell receptor beta chain was carried out in a study of blood T cells in healthy people across ages. This clonotype came up many times. Through a sample-barcoded 5' primer and a J-beta primer mix, a second PCR was run for about 6 to 12 cycles. TCRdb independently ran MiXCR on the 5' RACE reads; one entry per CDR3 protein. The data show hundreds of thousands of distinct CDR3 sequences, approximately 30% seen once. Sample: blood. This clonotype was obtained from a woman over 75 in good health.

In DNA, the CDR3 is TGTGCCAGCAGCTTATCGGCGGGTAACCAAGAGACCCAGTACTTC. Amino acids: CASSLSAGNQETQYF. V is TRBV7-9 and J is TRBJ2-5; perhaps TRBD2 as D (5 bases). The germline gives CDR1 SEHNR, CDR2 FQNEAQ (reference sequence). Trimming removed 2 bases from V and 0 bases from J, with 10 bases in between. The CDR3 is made up of 15 amino acids.